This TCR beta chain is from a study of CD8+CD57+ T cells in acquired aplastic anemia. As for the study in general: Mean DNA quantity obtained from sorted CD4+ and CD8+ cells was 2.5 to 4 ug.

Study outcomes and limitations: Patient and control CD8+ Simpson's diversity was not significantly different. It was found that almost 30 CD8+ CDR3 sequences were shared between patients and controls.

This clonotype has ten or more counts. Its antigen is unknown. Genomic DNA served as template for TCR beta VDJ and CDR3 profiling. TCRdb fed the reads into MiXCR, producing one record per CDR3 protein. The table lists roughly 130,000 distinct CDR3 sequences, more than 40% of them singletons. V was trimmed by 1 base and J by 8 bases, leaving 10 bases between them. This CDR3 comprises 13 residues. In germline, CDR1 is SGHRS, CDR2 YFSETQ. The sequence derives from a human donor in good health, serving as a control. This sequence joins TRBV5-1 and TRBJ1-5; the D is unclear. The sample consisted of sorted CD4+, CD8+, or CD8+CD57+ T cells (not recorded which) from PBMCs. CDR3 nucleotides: TGCGCCAGCAGCTTGTCCGGGAAGGAGCCCCAGCATTTT. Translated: CASSLSGKEPQHF.